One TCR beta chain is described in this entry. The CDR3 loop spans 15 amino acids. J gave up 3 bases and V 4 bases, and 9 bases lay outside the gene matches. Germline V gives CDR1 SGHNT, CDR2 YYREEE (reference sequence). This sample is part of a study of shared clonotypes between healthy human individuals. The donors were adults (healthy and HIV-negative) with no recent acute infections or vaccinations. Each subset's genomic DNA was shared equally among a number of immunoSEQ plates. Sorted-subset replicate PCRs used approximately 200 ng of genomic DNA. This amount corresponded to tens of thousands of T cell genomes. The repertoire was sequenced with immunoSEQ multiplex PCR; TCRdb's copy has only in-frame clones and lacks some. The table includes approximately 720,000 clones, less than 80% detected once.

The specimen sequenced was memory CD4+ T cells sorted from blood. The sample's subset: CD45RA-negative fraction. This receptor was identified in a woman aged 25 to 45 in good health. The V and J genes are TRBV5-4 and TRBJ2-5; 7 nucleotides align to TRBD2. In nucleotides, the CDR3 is TGTGCCAGCAGCAATTGGGGGGGGTTGGAAGAGACCCAGTACTTC. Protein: CASSNWGGLEETQYF.